This TCR beta chain was retrieved from a study of cytomegalovirus exposure and HLA in healthy donors. Whole-study results and caveats: The classifier, whose performance was assessed in both the original and validation cohorts, reportedly diagnosed cytomegalovirus status with high specificity and sensitivity. Information on immune exposure was restricted to one variable (CMV serostatus). What was likely a sequencing artifact was a cluster of highly shared sequence variants.

A single count supports this clone. Its antigen is undetermined. Amplification used 60 Vbeta primers and 13 Jbeta primers. Produced via immunoSEQ multiplex PCR; TCRdb's table is partial and in-frame only. The table includes about 84,000 clones, 78% detected once. CDR3 length: 13 amino acids. J lost 4 bases, V lost 6 bases, and 3 bases had no gene match. Looked up from germline, CDR1 is MNHEY and CDR2 is SMNVEV (reference sequence). The rearrangement joins TRBV27 to TRBJ2-5; 9 bases match TRBD2. The receptor comes from a male donor in good health and CMV-seropositive. Sequenced input: PBMCs. CDR3 sequence (DNA): TGTGCCAGCAGCGGGACTAGCAGAGAGACCCAGTACTTC. Translation: CASSGTSRETQYF.